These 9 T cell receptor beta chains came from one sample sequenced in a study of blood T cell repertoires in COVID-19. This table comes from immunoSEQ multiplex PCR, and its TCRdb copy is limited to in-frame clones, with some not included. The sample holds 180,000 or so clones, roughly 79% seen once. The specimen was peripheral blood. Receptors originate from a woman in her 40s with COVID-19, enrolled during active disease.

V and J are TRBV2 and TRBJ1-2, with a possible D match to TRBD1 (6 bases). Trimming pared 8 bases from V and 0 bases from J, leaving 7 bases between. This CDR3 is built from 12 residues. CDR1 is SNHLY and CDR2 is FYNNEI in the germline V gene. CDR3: CASGQPNYGYTF. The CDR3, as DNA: TGTGCCAGCGGACAGCCTAACTATGGCTACACCTTC. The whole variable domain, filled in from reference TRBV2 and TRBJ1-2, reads EPEVTQTPSHQVTQMGQEVILRCVPISNHLYFYWYRQILGQKVEFLVSFYNNEISEKSEIFDDQFSVERPDGSNFTLKIRSTKLEDSAMYFCASGQPNYGYTFGSGTRLTVV.

The CDR3 region is CASSFAGESYNEQFF. The DNA of the CDR3 is TGTGCCAGCAGTTTCGCGGGAGAATCCTACAATGAGCAGTTCTTC. The chain couples TRBV28 to TRBJ2-1; 7 bases match TRBD2. There are 15 residues in the CDR3. Germline V gene lookup returns CDR1 MDHEN and CDR2 SYDVKM. The V gene end was trimmed by 3 bases and the J gene end by 1 base; junction bases not matched to a gene: 3.

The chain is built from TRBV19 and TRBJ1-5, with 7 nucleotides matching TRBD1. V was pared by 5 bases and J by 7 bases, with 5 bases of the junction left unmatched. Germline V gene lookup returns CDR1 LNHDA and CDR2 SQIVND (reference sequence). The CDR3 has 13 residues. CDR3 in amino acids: CASSETGTQPQHF. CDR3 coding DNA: TGTGCCAGTAGTGAGACAGGGACCCAGCCCCAGCATTTT.

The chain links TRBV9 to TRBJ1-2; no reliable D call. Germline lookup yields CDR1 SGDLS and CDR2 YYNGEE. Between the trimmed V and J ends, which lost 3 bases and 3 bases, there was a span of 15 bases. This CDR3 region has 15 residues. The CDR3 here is CASSESLSEDYGYTF. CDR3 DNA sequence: TGTGCCAGCAGCGAGAGCCTTTCAGAGGACTATGGCTACACCTTC.

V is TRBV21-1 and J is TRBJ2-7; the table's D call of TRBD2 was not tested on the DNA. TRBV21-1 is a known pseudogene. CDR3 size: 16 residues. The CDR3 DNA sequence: TGTGCCAGCAGCGAACACGCGCCAGGGAGGTCCTACGAGCAGTACTTC. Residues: CASSEHAPGRSYEQYF.

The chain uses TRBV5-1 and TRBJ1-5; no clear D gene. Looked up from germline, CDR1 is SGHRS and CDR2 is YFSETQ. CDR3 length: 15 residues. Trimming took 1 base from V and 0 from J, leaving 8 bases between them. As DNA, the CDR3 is TGCGCCAGCAGCTTGACGGGGAGTAGCAATCAGCCCCAGCATTTT. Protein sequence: CASSLTGSSNQPQHF.

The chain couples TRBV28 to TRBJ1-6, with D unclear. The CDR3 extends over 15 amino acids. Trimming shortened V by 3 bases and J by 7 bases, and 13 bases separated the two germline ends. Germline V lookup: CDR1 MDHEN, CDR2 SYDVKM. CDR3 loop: CASSFDQRRNSPLHF. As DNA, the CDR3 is TGTGCCAGCAGTTTTGATCAGAGGCGCAATTCACCCCTCCACTTT.

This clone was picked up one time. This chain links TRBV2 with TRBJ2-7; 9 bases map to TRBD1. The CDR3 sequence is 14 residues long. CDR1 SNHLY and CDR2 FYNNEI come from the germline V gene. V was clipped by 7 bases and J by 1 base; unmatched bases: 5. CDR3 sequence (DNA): TGTGCCAGCACCCGTGGGACAGGGTCCTACGAGCAGTACTTC. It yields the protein CASTRGTGSYEQYF.

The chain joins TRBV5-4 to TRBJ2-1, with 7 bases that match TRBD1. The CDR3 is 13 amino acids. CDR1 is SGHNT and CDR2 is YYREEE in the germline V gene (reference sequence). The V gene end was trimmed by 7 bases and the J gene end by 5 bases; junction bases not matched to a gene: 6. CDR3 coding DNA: TGTGCCAGCCAGCTAGGGGGCCACAATGAGCAGTTCTTC. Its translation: CASQLGGHNEQFF.